These 14 T cell receptor beta chains were all obtained from the same sample, sequenced in a study of regulatory T cells in long-lasting Graves disease. Time point: newly diagnosed GD, antithyroid drugs for less than 3 months. Extracted PBMC RNA gave rise to the TCR library. The TCR beta library used iRepertoire HTBI primers with Arm-PCR amplification of CDR3. TCRdb passed the multiplex PCR reads through MiXCR, listing each CDR3 protein once. The table lists roughly 320,000 distinct CDR3 sequences, 16% of them singletons. These data are also associated with another study on T cells in Graves' hyperthyroidism and ophthalmopathy.

The material was peripheral blood mononuclear cells (PBMCs), obtained at new diagnosis, from a patient treated with antithyroid drugs. The origin of the receptors is a man between 40 and 49 years old with Graves disease.

There are many counts of this clonotype. The chain combines TRBV5-1 with TRBJ2-2; no firm D call. Germline values: CDR1 SGHRS, CDR2 YFSETQ. This CDR3 is 14 amino acids long. Trimming took 0 bases from V and 3 from J, leaving 6 bases between them. For the CDR3, the DNA is TGCGCCAGCAGCTTGGTTGCGGACACCGGGGAGCTGTTTTTT. Its protein is CASSLVADTGELFF.

This clonotype came up many times. V gene TRBV5-1 combines with J gene TRBJ1-1; D is unclear. Between the trimmed V and J ends, which lost 0 bases and 3 bases, there was a span of 15 bases. CDR3 length: 16 amino acids. From germline, CDR1 is SGHRS and CDR2 YFSETQ. The CDR3, as DNA: TGCGCCAGCAGCTTGGTAGTGCAGGCCGGGGACACTGAAGCTTTCTTT. Protein sequence: CASSLVVQAGDTEAFF.

This clonotype was picked up many times. The chain joins TRBV3-1 to TRBJ1-2; unclear D gene. This CDR3 is built from 15 residues. The germline V and J ends were trimmed by 1 base and 1 base, with 10 bases remaining between them. Germline lookup yields CDR1 LGHDT and CDR2 YNNKEL (reference sequence). The CDR3 nucleotides read TGTGCCAGCAGCCAAGGTGTAGGGTTTAACTATGGCTACACCTTC. Amino acids: CASSQGVGFNYGYTF.

This chain links TRBV13 with TRBJ2-5, with 9 bases aligning to TRBD2. Germline assignment: CDR1 PRHDT and CDR2 FYEKMQ (reference sequence). The CDR3 has 17 residues. The trim removed 5 bases at V and 3 bases at J, leaving 13 bases unmatched. CDR3 DNA: TGTGCCAGCAGCAAACTCCCCGTCGGGACTAGCAAAGAGACCCAGTACTTC. Translated, it gives CASSKLPVGTSKETQYF. Complete variable domain (other parts from reference TRBV13 and TRBJ2-5): AAGVIQSPRHLIKEKRETATLKCYPIPRHDTVYWYQQGPGQDPQFLISFYEKMQSDKGSIPDRFSAQQFSDYHSELNMSSLELGDSALYFCASSKLPVGTSKETQYFGPGTRLLVL.

This clonotype came up many times. The gene calls are TRBV7-3 and TRBJ2-5, with 10 bases lining up with TRBD2. The CDR3 runs to 15 residues. CDR1 SGHTA and CDR2 FQGTGA come from the germline V gene. After removal of 2 bases from V and 5 bases from J, the junction contained 5 bases not matched to a gene. CDR3 in DNA: TGTGCCAGCAGCTTAGGACTAGCGGAGGGGGAGACCCAGTACTTC. This gives the protein CASSLGLAEGETQYF.

This chain joins TRBV4-2 and TRBJ1-4, with TRBD1 as a possible D gene (6 bases). Looked up from germline, CDR1 is LGHNA and CDR2 is YNFKEQ. The CDR3 covers 18 residues. V was shortened by 0 bases and J by 0 bases, with 14 bases between the two germline ends. The CDR3 sequence is CASSQDMGGGATNEKLFF. DNA of the CDR3: TGTGCCAGCAGCCAAGATATGGGGGGGGGCGCAACTAATGAAAAACTGTTTTTT.

This clonotype was observed a handful of times. The rearrangement uses TRBV4-2 and TRBJ2-1, with 7 bases that match TRBD2. V was pared by 1 base and J by 3 bases, with 3 bases of the junction left unmatched. The CDR3 sequence is 15 residues long. CDR1 is LGHNA and CDR2 is YNFKEQ in the germline V gene. CDR3 in DNA: TGTGCCAGCAGCCAAGCTGGACTAGACTACAATGAGCAGTTCTTC. As protein: CASSQAGLDYNEQFF.

This clonotype was detected many times. The V gene is TRBV18, the J gene TRBJ1-1; D is unresolved. CDR3 length: 14 amino acids. Germline V gives CDR1 KGHSH, CDR2 LQKENI. V was trimmed by 3 bases and J by 2 bases, leaving 10 bases between them. The CDR3 DNA follows: TGTGCCAGCTCACCGAACCCTATAAACACTGAAGCTTTCTTT. Translated: CASSPNPINTEAFF.

Comments on this clonotype: A much larger clone lies one base from this, so it may be a read error. V gene TRBV6-2 or TRBV6-3 combines with J gene TRBJ2-2, with 8 nucleotides matching TRBD1. In germline, CDR1 is MNHEY, CDR2 SVGEGT. The length of the CDR3 is 15 residues. The CDR3, as DNA: TGTGCCGGCAGTGGAGACAGGGGCGTGGGCGGGGAGCTGTTTTTT. Its translation: CAGSGDRGVGGELFF.

At least ten counts were recorded for this clonotype. This sequence joins TRBV18 and TRBJ2-1; no firm D call. The germline CDR1 and CDR2 sequences are KGHSH and LQKENI. V dropped 3 bases and J dropped 0 bases, with 6 bases sitting between them. The CDR3 totals 14 residues. In DNA, the CDR3 is TGTGCCAGCTCACCGGCACTCTCCTACAATGAGCAGTTCTTC. This gives the protein CASSPALSYNEQFF.

This clonotype was seen many times. The chain uses TRBV5-1 and TRBJ2-2, with 8 bases lining up with TRBD1. The CDR3 is 16 residues long. The V gene's germline CDR1 is SGHRS and CDR2 YFSETQ. The ends lost 1 base at V and 1 base at J; junction bases unmatched: 3. The DNA for the CDR3 is TGCGCCAGCAGCTTGCCAGGGGGCTTGAACACCGGGGAGCTGTTTTTT. Translated, it gives CASSLPGGLNTGELFF.

The V gene is TRBV7-3, the J gene TRBJ2-3, with no clear D. The germline V gene has CDR1 SGHTA and CDR2 FQGTGA. This CDR3 region has 13 residues. The V end lost 5 bases, the J end lost 4 bases, and 10 bases lay between the germline ends. The CDR3 here is CASSDPPPDTQYF. The DNA for the CDR3 is TGTGCCAGCAGCGACCCCCCCCCAGATACGCAGTATTTT.

This clonotype was recorded many times. The V gene is TRBV5-1, the J gene TRBJ2-4; 9 bases align to TRBD1. From germline, CDR1 is SGHRS and CDR2 YFSETQ. The CDR3 extends over 14 amino acids. With 4 bases clipped from V and 9 bases from J, the junction kept 8 bases outside the gene matches. The CDR3 DNA is TGCGCCAGCAGCCCTCCGGGACAGGGTAGCATTCAGTACTTC. Protein sequence: CASSPPGQGSIQYF.

This clonotype showed up many times. This CDR3 reads CASSLRFNEQFF. As DNA, the CDR3 is TGCGCCAGCAGCTTGAGGTTCAATGAGCAGTTCTTC. This rearrangement joins TRBV5-1 to TRBJ2-1; D uncertain. CDR3 length equals 12 residues. Germline CDR1 reads SGHRS; CDR2 reads YFSETQ. The ends were cut back, 1 base at V and 6 bases at J, with 5 bases in the middle.